This TCR beta chain originates from a study of shared clonotypes between healthy human individuals. Study-wide points: Read depth was anticipated to influence clonotype sharing among donors. Richness estimates generally favored naive over memory subsets.

The authors ran the assay at deep level. The assay was immunoSEQ multiplex PCR, and TCRdb's table has in-frame clones only and misses some. The sample includes 1,100,000 or so clones, 78% of them seen just once. Only Caucasian adults living in Nashville, Tennessee served as donors. In regard to this clone: Its antigen is as yet unknown.

Germline-derived CDR1 and CDR2 are SNHLY and FYNNEI. V was shortened by 4 bases and J by 7 bases, with 14 bases between the two germline ends. The CDR3 is 14 amino acids. The chain links TRBV2 to TRBJ1-5, with D possibly being TRBD1 (5 bases). The clonotype originates from a man younger than 35 in good health. Some clones in this sample may be carry-over from other donors' samples. What was sequenced was memory CD4+ T cells from PBMCs. Subset defined: CD45RA-negative fraction. The CDR3 loop reads CASSVRGDEQPQHF. CDR3 coding DNA: TGTGCCAGCAGTGTGCGGGGGGACGAACAGCCCCAGCATTTT.